This T cell receptor (beta chain) was recorded in a study of CD8+ T cells in alopecia areata. About the study: Skin-grafted 7-10-week-old female C3H/HeJ mice received tissue from approximately 6-12-month-old C3H/HeJ donors with spontaneous alopecia.

In this sample, this clone turned up a few times. Its antigen is undetermined. The gene names here belong to mouse. Sequencing ends 4 residues short of the CDR3 end; the germline J gene provides the rest. CDR1 is NSQYPW, CDR2 LRSPGD, per germline (reference sequence). The CDR3 consists of 15 residues. Regarding the study as a whole: It was lesional scalp, especially alopecia totalis/universalis, that showed higher clonality than normal scalp.

Using CD4, CD8alpha, NKG2D, NKG2ACE and other markers, pooled cutaneous lymph node cells were sorted. cDNA prepared by RNA extraction and subsequent reverse transcription served as the template for sequencing. Clones were read by immunoSEQ multiplex PCR, and TCRdb kept only the in-frame ones, dropping some. Recorded here are over 250,000 clones, none singletons. The receptor's source is a C3H/HeJ mouse with alopecia areata. MHC haplotype here: H2-k. Sequencing input: CD4+ T cells sorted from a lymph node. V gene TRBV1 combines with J gene TRBJ2-5; D may be TRBD1 (5 bases). Partial CDR3 DNA: TGCACCTGCAGTGCAGATCGTCCAGGGAAAGAC. This translates into CTCSADRPGKD. In full, the CDR3 is CTCSADRPGKDTQYF.